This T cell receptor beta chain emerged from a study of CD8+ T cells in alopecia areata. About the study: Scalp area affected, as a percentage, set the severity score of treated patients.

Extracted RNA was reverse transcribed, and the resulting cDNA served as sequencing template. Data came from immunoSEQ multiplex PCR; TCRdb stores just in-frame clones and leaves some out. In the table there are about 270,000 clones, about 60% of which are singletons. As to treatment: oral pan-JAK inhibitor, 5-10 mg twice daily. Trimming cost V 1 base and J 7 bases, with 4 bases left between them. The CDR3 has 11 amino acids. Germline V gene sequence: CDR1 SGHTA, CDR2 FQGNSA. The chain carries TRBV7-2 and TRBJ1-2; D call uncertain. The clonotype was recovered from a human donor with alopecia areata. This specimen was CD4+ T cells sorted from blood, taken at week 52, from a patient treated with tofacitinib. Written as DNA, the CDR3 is TGTGCCAGCAGCTTAGTTGGTGGCTACACCTTC. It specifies CASSLVGGYTF.